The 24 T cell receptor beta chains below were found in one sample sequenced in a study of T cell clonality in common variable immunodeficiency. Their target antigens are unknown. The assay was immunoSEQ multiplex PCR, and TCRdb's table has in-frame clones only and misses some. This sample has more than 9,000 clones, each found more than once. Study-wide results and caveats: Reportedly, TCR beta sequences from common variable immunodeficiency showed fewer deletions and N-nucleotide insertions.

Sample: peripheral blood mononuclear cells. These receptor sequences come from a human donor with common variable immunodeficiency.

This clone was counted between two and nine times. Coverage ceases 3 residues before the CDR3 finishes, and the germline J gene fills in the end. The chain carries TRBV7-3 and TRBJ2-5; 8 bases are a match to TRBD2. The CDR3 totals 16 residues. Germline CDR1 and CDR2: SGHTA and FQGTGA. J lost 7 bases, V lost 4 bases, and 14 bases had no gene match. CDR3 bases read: TGTGCCAGCAGCTCGAAAAGCGGGAGTCCGTCAGGGACC. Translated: CASSSKSGSPSGT. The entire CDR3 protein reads CASSSKSGSPSGTQYF.

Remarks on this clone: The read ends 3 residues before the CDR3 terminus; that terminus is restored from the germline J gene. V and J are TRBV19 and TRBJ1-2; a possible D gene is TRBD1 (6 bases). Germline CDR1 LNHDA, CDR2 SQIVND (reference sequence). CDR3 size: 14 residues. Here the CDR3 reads CASSISQGLGGYTF. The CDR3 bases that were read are TGTGCCAGTAGTATCAGCCAGGGGCTGGGAGGC.

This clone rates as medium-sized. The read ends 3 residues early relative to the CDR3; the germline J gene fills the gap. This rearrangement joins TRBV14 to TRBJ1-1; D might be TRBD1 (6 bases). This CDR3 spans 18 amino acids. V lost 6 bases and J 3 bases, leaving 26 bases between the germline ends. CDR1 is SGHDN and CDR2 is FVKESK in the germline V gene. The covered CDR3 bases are TGTGCCAGCAGTAACCTAGGGGGGGTTGTCGGCGCGGACACTGAA. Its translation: CASSNLGGVVGADTE. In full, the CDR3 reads CASSNLGGVVGADTEAFF.

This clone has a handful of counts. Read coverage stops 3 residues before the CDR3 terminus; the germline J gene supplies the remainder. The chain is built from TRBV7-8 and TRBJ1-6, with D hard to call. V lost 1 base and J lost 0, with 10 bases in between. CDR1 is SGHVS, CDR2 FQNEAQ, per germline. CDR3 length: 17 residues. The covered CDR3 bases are TGTGCCAGCAGCTTAGAGCCAGGCAGCTCCTATAATTCACCC. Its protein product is CASSLEPGSSYNSP. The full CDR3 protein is CASSLEPGSSYNSPLHF.

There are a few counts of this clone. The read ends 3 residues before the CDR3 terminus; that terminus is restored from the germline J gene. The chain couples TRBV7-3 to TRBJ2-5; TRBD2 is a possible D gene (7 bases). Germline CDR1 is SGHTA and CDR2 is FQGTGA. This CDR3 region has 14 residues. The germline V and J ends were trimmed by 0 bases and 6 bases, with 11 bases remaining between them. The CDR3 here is CASSLTGGRKTQYF. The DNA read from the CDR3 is TGTGCCAGCAGCTTAACGGGGGGGCGGAAGACC. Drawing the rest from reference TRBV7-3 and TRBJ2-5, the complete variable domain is GAGVSQTPSNKVTEKGKYVELRCDPISGHTALYWYRQSLGQGPEFLIYFQGTGAADDSGLPNDRFFAVRPEGSVSTLKIQRTERGDSAVYLCASSLTGGRKTQYFGPGTRLLVL.

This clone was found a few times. CDR3 bases read: TGCAGTGCTAGAGGACAGGGCGGCTCCTACGAG. This codes for CSARGQGGSYE. The full CDR3 protein reads CSARGQGGSYEQYF. This rearrangement joins TRBV20-1 to TRBJ2-7; 7 bases are a match to TRBD1. The read finishes 3 residues shy of the CDR3 end, and the germline J gene is used to complete it. This CDR3 contains 14 residues. The J segment lost 0 bases and the V segment lost 1 base, leaving 3 bases of the junction unmatched. CDR1 DFQATT and CDR2 SNEGSKA come from the germline V gene (reference sequence).

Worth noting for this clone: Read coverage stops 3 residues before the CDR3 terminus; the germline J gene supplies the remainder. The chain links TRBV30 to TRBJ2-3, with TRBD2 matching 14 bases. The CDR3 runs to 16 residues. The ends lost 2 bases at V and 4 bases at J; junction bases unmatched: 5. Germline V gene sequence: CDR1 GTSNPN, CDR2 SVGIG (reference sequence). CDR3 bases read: TGTGCCTGGAGTACCGGGACTAGCGGGAGATCAGATACG. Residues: CAWSTGTSGRSDT. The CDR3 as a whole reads CAWSTGTSGRSDTQYF.

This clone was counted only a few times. The CDR3 sequence is CASSMGAGGVWETQYF. The CDR3 bases that were read are TGTGCCAGTAGTATGGGCGCAGGGGGCGTTTGGGAGACC. The V and J genes are TRBV19 and TRBJ2-5; the match to TRBD1 covers 8 bases. The CDR3 end is not reached by the read, which stops 3 residues before it; the germline J gene fills it in. The CDR3 is 16 residues long. Germline loops: CDR1 LNHDA, CDR2 SQIVND (reference sequence). J lost 5 bases, V lost 3 bases, and 11 bases had no gene match.

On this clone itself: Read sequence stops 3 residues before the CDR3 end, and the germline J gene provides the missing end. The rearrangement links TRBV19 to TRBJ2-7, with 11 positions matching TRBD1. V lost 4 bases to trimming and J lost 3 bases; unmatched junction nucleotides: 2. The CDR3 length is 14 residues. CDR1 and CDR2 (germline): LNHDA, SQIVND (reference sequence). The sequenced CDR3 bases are TGTGCCAGTAGTACTGGGACAGGGGGCTACGAG. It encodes CASSTGTGGYE. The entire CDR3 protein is CASSTGTGGYEQYF.

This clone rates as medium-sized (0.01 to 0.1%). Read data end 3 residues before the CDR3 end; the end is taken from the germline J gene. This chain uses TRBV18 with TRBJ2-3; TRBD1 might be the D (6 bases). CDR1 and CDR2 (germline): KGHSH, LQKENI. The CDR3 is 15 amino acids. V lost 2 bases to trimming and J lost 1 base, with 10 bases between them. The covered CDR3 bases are TGTGCCAGCTCACCAATTCCAGGGGGCACAGATACG. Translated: CASSPIPGGTDT. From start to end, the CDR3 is CASSPIPGGTDTQYF.

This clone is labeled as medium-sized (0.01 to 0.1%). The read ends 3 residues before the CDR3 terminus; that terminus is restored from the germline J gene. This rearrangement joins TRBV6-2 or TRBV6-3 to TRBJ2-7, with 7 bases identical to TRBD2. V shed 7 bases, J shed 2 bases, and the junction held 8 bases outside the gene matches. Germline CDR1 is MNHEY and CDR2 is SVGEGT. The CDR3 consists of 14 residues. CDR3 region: CASTLQSGTYEQYF. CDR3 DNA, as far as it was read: TGTGCCAGCACCTTACAAAGCGGGACCTACGAG.

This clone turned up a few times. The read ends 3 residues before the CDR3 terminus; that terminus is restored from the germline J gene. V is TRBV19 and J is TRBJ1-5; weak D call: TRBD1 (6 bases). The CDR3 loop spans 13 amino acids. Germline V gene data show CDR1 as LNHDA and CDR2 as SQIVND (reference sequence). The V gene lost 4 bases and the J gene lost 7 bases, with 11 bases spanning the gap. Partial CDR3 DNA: TGTGCCAGTAGTACGGGAACAGGGCAGCCC. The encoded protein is CASSTGTGQP. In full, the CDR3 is CASSTGTGQPQHF. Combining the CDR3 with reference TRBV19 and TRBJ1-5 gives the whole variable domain DGGITQSPKYLFRKEGQNVTLSCEQNLNHDAMYWYRQDPGQGLRLIYYSQIVNDFQKGDIAEGYSVSREKKESFPLTVTSAQKNPTAFYLCASSTGTGQPQHFGDGTRLSIL.

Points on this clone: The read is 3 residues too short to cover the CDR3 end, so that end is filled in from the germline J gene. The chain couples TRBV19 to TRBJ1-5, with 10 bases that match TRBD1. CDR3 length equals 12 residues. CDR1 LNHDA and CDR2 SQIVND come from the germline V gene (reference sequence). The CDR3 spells CASDRGHGPQHF. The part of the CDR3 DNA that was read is TGTGCCAGTGACAGGGGGCACGGTCCC. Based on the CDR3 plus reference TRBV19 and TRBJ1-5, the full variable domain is DGGITQSPKYLFRKEGQNVTLSCEQNLNHDAMYWYRQDPGQGLRLIYYSQIVNDFQKGDIAEGYSVSREKKESFPLTVTSAQKNPTAFYLCASDRGHGPQHFGDGTRLSIL.

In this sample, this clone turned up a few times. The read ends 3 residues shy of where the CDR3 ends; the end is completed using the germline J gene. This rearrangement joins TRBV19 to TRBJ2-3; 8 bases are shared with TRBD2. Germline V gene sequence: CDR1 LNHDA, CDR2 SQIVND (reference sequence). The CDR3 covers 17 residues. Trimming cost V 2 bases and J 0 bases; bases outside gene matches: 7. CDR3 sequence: CASSIWREVGSTDTQYF. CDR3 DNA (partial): TGTGCCAGTAGTATATGGCGGGAGGTTGGGAGCACAGATACG.

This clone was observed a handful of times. The CDR3 is CASTGLAGAQETQYF. CDR3 DNA (partial): TGTGCCAGTACTGGACTAGCGGGCGCACAAGAGACC. The rearrangement uses TRBV19 and TRBJ2-5; 11 bases line up with TRBD2. The sequence runs out 3 residues before the end of the CDR3; the remainder is reconstructed from the germline J gene. CDR1 is LNHDA and CDR2 is SQIVND in the germline V gene (reference sequence). The junction had 6 bases not matched to a gene; V was cut back by 7 bases and J by 2 bases. This CDR3 is 15 amino acids long.

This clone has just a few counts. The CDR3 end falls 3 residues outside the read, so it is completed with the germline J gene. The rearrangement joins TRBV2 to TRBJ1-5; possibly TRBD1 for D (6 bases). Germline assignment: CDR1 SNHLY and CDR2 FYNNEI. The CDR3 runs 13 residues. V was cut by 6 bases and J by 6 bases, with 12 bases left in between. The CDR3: CASRQGQGQPQHF. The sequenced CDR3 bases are TGTGCCAGCAGGCAGGGGCAAGGTCAGCCC.

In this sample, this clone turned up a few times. The DNA read from the CDR3 is TGTGCCAGCTCATCCCCGGGACAGGGGAGCTTGGGCTACGAG. Protein: CASSSPGQGSLGYE. The entire CDR3 protein is CASSSPGQGSLGYEQYF. The chain carries TRBV18 and TRBJ2-7; 10 positions agree with TRBD1. The read is 3 residues too short to cover the CDR3 end, so that end is filled in from the germline J gene. CDR1 is KGHSH, CDR2 LQKENI, per germline. The CDR3 consists of 17 residues. Germline trimming cut 5 bases from V and 3 bases from J; bases unmatched to any gene: 13.

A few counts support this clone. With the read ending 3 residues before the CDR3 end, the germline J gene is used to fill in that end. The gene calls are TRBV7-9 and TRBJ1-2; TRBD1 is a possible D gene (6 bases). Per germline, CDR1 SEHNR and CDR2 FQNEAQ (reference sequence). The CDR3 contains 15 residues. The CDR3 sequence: CASSSGGQRPSGYTF. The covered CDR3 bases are TGTGCCAGCAGCTCGGGCGGACAGCGACCGAGCGGC.

The chain's CDR3 is CASSPRAGRPLHF. CDR3 DNA (partial): TGTGCCAGCAGCCCTAGGGCAGGGCGACCC. This rearrangement joins TRBV7-9 to TRBJ1-6, with D possibly TRBD1 on 5 matching bases. With the read ending 3 residues before the CDR3 end, the germline J gene is used to fill in that end. V was cut by 5 bases and J by 12 bases, with 14 bases left in between. The CDR3 spans 13 residues. CDR1 is SEHNR and CDR2 is FQNEAQ in the germline V gene (reference sequence).

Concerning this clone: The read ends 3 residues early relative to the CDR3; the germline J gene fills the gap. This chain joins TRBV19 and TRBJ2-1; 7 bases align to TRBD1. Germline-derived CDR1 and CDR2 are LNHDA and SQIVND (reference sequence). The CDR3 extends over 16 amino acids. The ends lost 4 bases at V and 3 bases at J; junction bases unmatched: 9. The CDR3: CASSTQQGNYYNEQFF. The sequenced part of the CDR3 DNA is TGTGCCAGTAGTACACAACAGGGGAACTACTACAATGAG.

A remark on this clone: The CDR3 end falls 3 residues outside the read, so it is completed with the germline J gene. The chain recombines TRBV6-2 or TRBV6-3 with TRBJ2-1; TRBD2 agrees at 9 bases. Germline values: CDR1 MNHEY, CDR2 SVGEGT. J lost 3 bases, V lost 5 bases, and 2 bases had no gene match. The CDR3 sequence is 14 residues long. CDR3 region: CASSVSGSYNEQFF. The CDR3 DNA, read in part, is TGTGCCAGCAGTGTTAGCGGGAGCTACAATGAG.

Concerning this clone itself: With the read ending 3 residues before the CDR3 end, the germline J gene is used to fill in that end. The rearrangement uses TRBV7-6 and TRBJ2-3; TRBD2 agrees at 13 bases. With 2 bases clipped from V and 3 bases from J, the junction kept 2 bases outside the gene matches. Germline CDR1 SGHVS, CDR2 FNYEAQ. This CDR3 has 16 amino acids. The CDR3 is CASSLRTSGSTDTQYF. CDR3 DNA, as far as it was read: TGTGCCAGCAGCTTACGGACTAGCGGGAGTACAGATACG.

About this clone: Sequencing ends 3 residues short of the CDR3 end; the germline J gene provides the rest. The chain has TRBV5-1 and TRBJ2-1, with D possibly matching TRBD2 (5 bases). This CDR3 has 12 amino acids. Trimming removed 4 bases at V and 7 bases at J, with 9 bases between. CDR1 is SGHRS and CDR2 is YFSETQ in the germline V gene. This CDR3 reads CASSRDYNEQFF. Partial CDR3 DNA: TGCGCCAGCAGCCGAGACTATAATGAG. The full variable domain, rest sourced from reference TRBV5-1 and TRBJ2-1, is KAGVTQTPRYLIKTRGQQVTLSCSPISGHRSVSWYQQTPGQGLQFLFEYFSETQRNKGNFPGRFSGRQFSNSRSEMNVSTLELGDSALYLCASSRDYNEQFFGPGTRLTVL.

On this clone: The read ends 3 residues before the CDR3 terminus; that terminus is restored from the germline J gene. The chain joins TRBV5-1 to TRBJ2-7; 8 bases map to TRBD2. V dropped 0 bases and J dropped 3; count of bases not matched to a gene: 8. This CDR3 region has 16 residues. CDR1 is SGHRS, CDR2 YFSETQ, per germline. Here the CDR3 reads CASSLAKGLVGYEQYF. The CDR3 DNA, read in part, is TGCGCCAGCAGCTTGGCCAAGGGACTAGTAGGCTACGAG.